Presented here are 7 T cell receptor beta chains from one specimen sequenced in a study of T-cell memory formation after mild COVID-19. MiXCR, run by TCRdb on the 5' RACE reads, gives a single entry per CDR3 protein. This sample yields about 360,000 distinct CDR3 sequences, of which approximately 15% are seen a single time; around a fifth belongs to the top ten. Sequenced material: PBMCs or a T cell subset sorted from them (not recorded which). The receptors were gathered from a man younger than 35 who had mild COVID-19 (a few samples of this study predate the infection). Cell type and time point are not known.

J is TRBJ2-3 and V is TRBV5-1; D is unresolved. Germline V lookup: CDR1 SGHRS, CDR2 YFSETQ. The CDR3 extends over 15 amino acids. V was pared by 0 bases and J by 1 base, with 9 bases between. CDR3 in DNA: TGCGCCAGCAGCTTGGTTGCGCACGGCACAGATACGCAGTATTTT. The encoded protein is CASSLVAHGTDTQYF. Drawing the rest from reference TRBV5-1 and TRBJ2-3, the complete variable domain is KAGVTQTPRYLIKTRGQQVTLSCSPISGHRSVSWYQQTPGQGLQFLFEYFSETQRNKGNFPGRFSGRQFSNSRSEMNVSTLELGDSALYLCASSLVAHGTDTQYFGPGTRLTVL.

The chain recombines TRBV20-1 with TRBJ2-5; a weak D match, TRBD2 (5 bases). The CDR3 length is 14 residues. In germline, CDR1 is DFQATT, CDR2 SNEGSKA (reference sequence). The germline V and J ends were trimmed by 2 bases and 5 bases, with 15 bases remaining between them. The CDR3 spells CSARRSLAQETQYF. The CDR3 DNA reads TGCAGTGCTAGAAGGTCCCTAGCTCAGGAGACCCAGTACTTC.

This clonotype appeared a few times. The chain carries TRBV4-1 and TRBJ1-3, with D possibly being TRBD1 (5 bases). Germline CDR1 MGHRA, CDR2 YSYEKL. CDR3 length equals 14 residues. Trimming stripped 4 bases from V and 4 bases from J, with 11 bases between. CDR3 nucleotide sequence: TGCGCCAGCAGCCCCACAGGTTTGGGAAACACCATATATTTT. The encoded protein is CASSPTGLGNTIYF.

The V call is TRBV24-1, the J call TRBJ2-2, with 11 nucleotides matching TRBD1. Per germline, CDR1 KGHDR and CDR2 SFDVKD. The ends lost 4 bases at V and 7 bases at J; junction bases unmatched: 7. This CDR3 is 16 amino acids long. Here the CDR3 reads CATSDPGQGEVGELFF. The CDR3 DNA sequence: TGTGCCACCAGTGACCCGGGACAGGGGGAGGTCGGGGAGCTGTTTTTT.

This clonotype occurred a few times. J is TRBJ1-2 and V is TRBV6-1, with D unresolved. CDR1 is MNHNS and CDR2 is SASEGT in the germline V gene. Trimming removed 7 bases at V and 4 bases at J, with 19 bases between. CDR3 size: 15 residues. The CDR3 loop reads CASKEGPGSIYGYTF. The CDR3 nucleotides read TGTGCCAGCAAAGAAGGTCCGGGTTCTATCTATGGCTACACCTTC.

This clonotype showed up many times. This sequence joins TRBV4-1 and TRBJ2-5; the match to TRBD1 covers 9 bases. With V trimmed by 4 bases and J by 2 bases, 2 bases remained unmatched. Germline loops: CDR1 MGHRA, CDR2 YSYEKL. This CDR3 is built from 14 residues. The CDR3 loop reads CASSRDRDQETQYF. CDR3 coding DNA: TGCGCCAGCAGCCGGGACAGGGATCAAGAGACCCAGTACTTC.

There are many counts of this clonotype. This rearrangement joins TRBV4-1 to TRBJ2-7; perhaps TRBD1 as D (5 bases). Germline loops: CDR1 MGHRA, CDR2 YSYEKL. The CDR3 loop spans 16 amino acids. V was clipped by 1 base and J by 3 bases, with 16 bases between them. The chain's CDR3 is CASSQGATGQLYEQYF. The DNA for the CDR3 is TGCGCCAGCAGCCAAGGAGCCACCGGACAACTCTACGAGCAGTACTTC.